The entry that follows covers one T cell receptor beta chain sequence. This entry belongs to a study of shared T cell receptors in the human thymus. Assay used: immunoSEQ multiplex PCR; TCRdb lists only in-frame clones, some missing. Of 650,000 to 950,000 clones detected, 80% to 90% appear once; the ten largest clones hold around 0.0094%. This CDR3 has 16 residues. Germline CDR1 and CDR2: LNHDA and SQIVND (reference sequence). J was trimmed by 5 bases and V by 4 bases; bases with no gene match: 10. These records were also assigned to another study, of human thymus T cells. That report notes: Seemingly biased V and J gene usage marked thymic and blood repertoires. Thymic repertoires overlap heavily among unrelated individuals, related research has reported.

The TCR originated in a girl under three years old with a congenital heart defect. The sample comprised thymocytes. The rearrangement uses TRBV19 and TRBJ2-7, with TRBD1 matching over 11 bases. In DNA, the CDR3 is TGTGCCAGTAGTAAAGTACGTCGGACAGGGGGCGACGAGCAGTACTTC. Translating gives CASSKVRRTGGDEQYF.